Shown below are 18 T cell receptor beta chains from a single sample sequenced in a study of blood T cell repertoires in COVID-19. Data came from immunoSEQ multiplex PCR; TCRdb stores just in-frame clones and leaves some out. The data show 140,000 or so clones, 85% to 90% seen once. Sequences were obtained from peripheral blood. The source is an elderly woman with acute or convalescent COVID-19.

V gene TRBV7-8 combines with J gene TRBJ1-5; possibly TRBD1 for D (5 bases). Per the germline V gene, CDR1 is SGHVS and CDR2 is FQNEAQ. The CDR3 length is 14 residues. Trimming shortened V by 5 bases and J by 2 bases, and 10 bases separated the two germline ends. The CDR3 reads CASSLDSRNQPQHF. The DNA of the CDR3 is TGTGCCAGCAGCCTTGACAGCCGCAATCAGCCCCAGCATTTT.

V and J are TRBV7-6 and TRBJ2-3; D is uncertain. This CDR3 region has 13 residues. Germline V CDR1 and CDR2: SGHVS, FNYEAQ. Between the trimmed V and J ends, which lost 3 bases and 2 bases, there was a span of 6 bases. The CDR3 loop reads CASSFLITDTQYF. The CDR3 DNA reads as TGTGCCAGCAGCTTTCTAATCACAGATACGCAGTATTTT.

The chain is built from TRBV6-1 and TRBJ1-1; no definite D call. The CDR3 loop spans 11 amino acids. Germline values: CDR1 MNHNS, CDR2 SASEGT. V was cut by 6 bases and J by 5 bases, with 7 bases left in between. The chain's CDR3 is CASSRETEAFF. The DNA for the CDR3 is TGTGCCAGCAGCCGGGAGACTGAAGCTTTCTTT.

The chain is built from TRBV18 and TRBJ1-3, with a tentative D call TRBD1 (5 bases). The CDR3 loop spans 16 amino acids. Trimming stripped 3 bases from V and 4 bases from J, with 16 bases between. Germline loops: CDR1 KGHSH, CDR2 LQKENI. Written as DNA, the CDR3 is TGTGCCAGCTCACCTTCGGGGGATGGCATGGGAAACACCATATATTTT. It encodes CASSPSGDGMGNTIYF.

The chain combines TRBV5-1 with TRBJ2-2; 7 bases match TRBD1. Germline lookup yields CDR1 SGHRS and CDR2 YFSETQ. This CDR3 is built from 15 residues. The ends lost 2 bases at V and 3 bases at J; junction bases unmatched: 4. CDR3 region: CASSLGQGDTGELFF. In DNA form, the CDR3 reads TGCGCCAGCAGCTTAGGGCAGGGGGACACCGGGGAGCTGTTTTTT.

V usage is TRBV5-1 and J usage is TRBJ2-2; 7 bases are a match to TRBD1. Per the germline V gene, CDR1 is SGHRS and CDR2 is YFSETQ. J gave up 6 bases and V 6 bases, and 20 bases lay outside the gene matches. The CDR3 has 18 amino acids. In DNA form, the CDR3 reads TGCGCCAGCACCCAATCGACAGGGAGATTGAGAAGCGCCGGGGAGCTGTTTTTT. This translates into CASTQSTGRLRSAGELFF.

The genes are TRBV7-8 and TRBJ1-1; 9 nucleotides match TRBD1. This CDR3 comprises 13 residues. The V gene's germline CDR1 is SGHVS and CDR2 FQNEAQ. The J segment lost 6 bases and the V segment lost 4 bases, leaving 3 bases of the junction unmatched. In DNA form, the CDR3 reads TGTGCCAGCAGCTGGGACAGGGACTCTGAAGCTTTCTTT. Translated, it gives CASSWDRDSEAFF.

The chain links TRBV6-5 to TRBJ1-5, with a weak D call TRBD1 (6 bases). Germline V CDR1 and CDR2: MNHEY, SVGAGI. CDR3 length equals 13 residues. V dropped 8 bases and J dropped 9 bases, with 17 bases sitting between them. This CDR3 is CASLGGSSGPQHF. CDR3 nucleotide sequence: TGTGCCAGCTTAGGGGGTTCGTCCGGGCCCCAGCATTTT.

The V call is TRBV11-1, the J call TRBJ1-2; 8 bases are shared with TRBD1. Germline loops: CDR1 SGHAT, CDR2 FQDESV (reference sequence). Trimming at V came to 5 bases and at J to 3 bases, leaving 5 bases not matched to a gene. This CDR3 comprises 14 residues. The CDR3 loop is CASSDQGADYGYTF. CDR3 DNA: TGTGCCAGCAGCGATCAGGGGGCGGACTATGGCTACACCTTC. The variable domain in full, completed from reference TRBV11-1 and TRBJ1-2, reads EAEVAQSPRYKITEKSQAVAFWCDPISGHATLYWYRQILGQGPELLVQFQDESVVDDSQLPKDRFSAERLKGVDSTLKIQPAELGDSAMYLCASSDQGADYGYTFGSGTRLTVV.

This clone was observed once. This chain connects TRBV5-5 to TRBJ1-2; D gene unclear. The CDR3 has 15 residues. CDR1 SGHKS and CDR2 YYEKEE come from the germline V gene (reference sequence). The germline V and J ends were trimmed by 4 bases and 1 base, with 14 bases remaining between them. In DNA form, the CDR3 reads TGTGCCAGCAGCCTGCAGACTGATATTAACTATGGCTACACCTTC. Its protein product is CASSLQTDINYGYTF.

The V gene is TRBV7-3, the J gene TRBJ2-2; 8 bases fit TRBD1. V lost 5 bases and J lost 7; bases outside the gene matches: 3. Germline CDR1 is SGHTA and CDR2 is FQGTGA. The CDR3 runs to 13 residues. As DNA, the CDR3 is TGTGCCAGCAGCCCAGACAGGGGCGGGGAGCTGTTTTTT. Translation: CASSPDRGGELFF.

The chain carries TRBV5-1 and TRBJ2-3; a weak D match, TRBD1 (5 bases). The CDR3 consists of 13 residues. Germline V gene lookup returns CDR1 SGHRS and CDR2 YFSETQ. V lost 3 bases and J 4 bases, leaving 9 bases between the germline ends. CDR3 in amino acids: CASSWQGSDTQYF. In DNA, the CDR3 is TGCGCCAGCAGCTGGCAGGGCTCAGATACGCAGTATTTT. The full variable domain, in which reference TRBV5-1 and TRBJ2-3 provide the parts outside the CDR3, is KAGVTQTPRYLIKTRGQQVTLSCSPISGHRSVSWYQQTPGQGLQFLFEYFSETQRNKGNFPGRFSGRQFSNSRSEMNVSTLELGDSALYLCASSWQGSDTQYFGPGTRLTVL.

This rearrangement joins TRBV6-5 to TRBJ1-2; D may be TRBD1 (6 bases). Between the trimmed V and J ends, which lost 7 bases and 4 bases, there was a span of 13 bases. Per the germline V gene, CDR1 is MNHEY and CDR2 is SVGAGI. CDR3 length equals 13 residues. The CDR3 DNA sequence: TGTGCCAGCACAATACAGGGCCGCTATGGCTACACCTTC. Translating it yields CASTIQGRYGYTF.

The chain carries TRBV3-1 (or the pseudogene TRBV3-2) and TRBJ1-3, with D possibly TRBD1 on 6 matching bases. Germline CDR1 and CDR2: LGHDT and YNNKEL (reference sequence). The CDR3 covers 17 residues. Trimming cost V 4 bases and J 0 bases, with 16 bases left between them. The CDR3 is CASSPDPRGHSGNTIYF. The CDR3 DNA is TGTGCCAGCAGCCCCGATCCCAGGGGCCACTCTGGAAACACCATATATTTT.

This clone was seen only once. V usage is TRBV12-5 and J usage is TRBJ1-5; D unclear. Looked up from germline, CDR1 is LGHNT and CDR2 is FRNRAP. V was pared by 2 bases and J by 4 bases, with 12 bases between. The CDR3 totals 15 residues. CDR3 protein: CASGLSSLPNQPQHF. The CDR3 bases are TGTGCTAGTGGTTTGTCGAGCTTACCGAATCAGCCCCAGCATTTT.

This clone has just one count. V and J are TRBV3-1 (or the pseudogene TRBV3-2) and TRBJ2-1; 9 bases are a match to TRBD1. The V gene end was trimmed by 4 bases and the J gene end by 6 bases; junction bases not matched to a gene: 13. This CDR3 comprises 17 residues. Germline values: CDR1 LGHDT, CDR2 YNNKEL (reference sequence). The CDR3 loop reads CASSRDLGTGKGNEQFF. The CDR3 DNA reads TGTGCCAGCAGCCGGGATCTAGGGACAGGGAAAGGCAATGAGCAGTTCTTC.

The chain joins TRBV18 to TRBJ1-2, with 8 bases fitting TRBD1. The CDR3 is 15 amino acids. After removal of 3 bases from V and 3 bases from J, the junction contained 6 bases not matched to a gene. Germline loops: CDR1 KGHSH, CDR2 LQKENI. In nucleotides, the CDR3 is TGTGCCAGCTCACCCGGGACAGGTCTCGACTATGGCTACACCTTC. Protein product: CASSPGTGLDYGYTF.

V usage is TRBV4-3 and J usage is TRBJ1-2; D is ambiguous. Germline V lookup: CDR1 LGHNA, CDR2 YSLEER. The CDR3 runs 15 residues. V was shortened by 2 bases and J by 2 bases, with 12 bases between the two germline ends. The CDR3 DNA is TGCGCCAGCAGCCAAATTTCAGGTAGAAACTATGGCTACACCTTC. It is translated as CASSQISGRNYGYTF.